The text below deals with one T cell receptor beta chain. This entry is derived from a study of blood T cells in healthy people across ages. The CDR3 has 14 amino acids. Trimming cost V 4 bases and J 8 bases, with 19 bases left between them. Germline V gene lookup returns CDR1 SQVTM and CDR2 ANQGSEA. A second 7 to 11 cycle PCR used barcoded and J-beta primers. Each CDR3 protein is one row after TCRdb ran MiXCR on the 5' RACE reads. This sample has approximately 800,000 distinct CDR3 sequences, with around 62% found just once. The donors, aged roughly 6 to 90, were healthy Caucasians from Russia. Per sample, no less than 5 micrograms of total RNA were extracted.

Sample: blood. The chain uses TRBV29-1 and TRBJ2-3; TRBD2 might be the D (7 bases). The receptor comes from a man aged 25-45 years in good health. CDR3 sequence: CSVVGRGGGSTQYF. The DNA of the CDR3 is TGCAGCGTTGTCGGAAGGGGAGGGGGTAGTACGCAGTATTTT.